This is a list of T cell receptor beta chains from one sample in a study of T cells after somatic rescue of genetic block. Only in-frame clones appear in the TCRdb table, and some are missing; sequencing was by immunoSEQ multiplex PCR. The sample shows 60,000 to 90,000 clones, approximately 91% of them seen only once. Sequenced material: peripheral blood mononuclear cells (PBMCs). Receptors originate from a man in his thirties or forties. Both conserved end residues are part of each CDR3. A D gene is named only where the DNA matches it firmly. For some rows the clone size is stated as once, few or many, or as a class when expanded; others skip it.

size,V,D,J,CDR3,DNA
.,TRBV19,.,TRBJ1-5,CASSIGPGAGANQPQHF,TGTGCCAGTAGTATAGGCCCCGGGGCGGGGGCAAATCAGCCCCAGCATTTT
.,TRBV6-6,.,TRBJ2-7,CASSYSGQSYEQYF,TGTGCCAGCAGTTACTCCGGACAGTCCTACGAGCAGTACTTC
once,TRBV6-5,.,TRBJ1-2,CASTQWGNYGYTF,TGTGCCAGCACCCAATGGGGGAACTATGGCTACACCTTC
.,TRBV27,.,TRBJ1-3,CASSSGPSGNTIYF,TGTGCCAGCAGCTCAGGACCCTCTGGAAACACCATATATTTT
.,TRBV6-5,.,TRBJ2-7,CASSYNPSGEQYF,TGTGCCAGCAGTTACAACCCCTCGGGAGAGCAGTACTTC
.,TRBV28,TRBD1,TRBJ1-2,CASILGQGDYGYTF,TGTGCCAGCATCCTGGGACAGGGTGACTATGGCTACACCTTC
.,TRBV19,.,TRBJ2-7,CASSIGGGEQYF,TGTGCCAGTAGTATAGGGGGAGGCGAGCAGTACTTC
.,TRBV13,TRBD2,TRBJ2-5,CASRSTLAVEETQYF,TGTGCCAGCAGATCTACACTAGCGGTGGAAGAGACCCAGTACTTC
.,TRBV6-1,.,TRBJ2-7,CASSETGSSYEQYF,TGTGCCAGCAGTGAAACGGGGAGCTCCTACGAGCAGTACTTC
.,TRBV5-4,TRBD1,TRBJ2-2,CASSTAGTANTGELFF,TGTGCCAGCAGCACCGCTGGGACAGCGAACACCGGGGAGCTGTTTTTT
.,TRBV2,.,TRBJ1-5,CASSSTRDQPQHF,TGTGCCAGCAGTTCCACGAGGGATCAGCCCCAGCATTTT
.,TRBV6-6,TRBD1,TRBJ1-3,CASSQNARGLGNTIYF,TGTGCCAGCAGTCAGAACGCCAGGGGGTTAGGAAACACCATATATTTT
.,TRBV27,.,TRBJ1-5,CASRPFRYSNQPQHF,TGTGCCAGCAGGCCCTTCAGGTATAGCAATCAGCCCCAGCATTTT
.,TRBV4-1,TRBD2,TRBJ2-7,CASSPLLAGVYEQYF,TGCGCCAGCAGCCCCCTCCTAGCGGGAGTTTACGAGCAGTACTTC
.,TRBV9,.,TRBJ1-3,CASSVGGRDGNTIYF,TGTGCCAGCAGCGTAGGAGGCAGAGACGGAAACACCATATATTTT
.,TRBV9,.,TRBJ1-3,CASSVQGSGNTIYF,TGTGCCAGCAGCGTACAGGGTTCTGGAAACACCATATATTTT
.,TRBV5-1,.,TRBJ1-2,CASSLAVVRDYTF,TGCGCCAGCAGCTTGGCCGTGGTCCGGGACTACACCTTC
.,TRBV12-5,.,TRBJ1-5,CASGLGDQPQHF,TGTGCTAGTGGTTTGGGGGATCAGCCCCAGCATTTT
.,TRBV19,.,TRBJ1-2,CASSPGAVYGYTF,TGTGCCAGTAGCCCCGGGGCGGTATATGGCTACACCTTC
few,TRBV28,.,TRBJ1-2,CASSTPLSYGYTF,TGTGCCAGCAGCACCCCGTTGAGCTATGGCTACACCTTC
.,TRBV5-8,TRBD1,TRBJ1-5,CASSLDRGSNQPQHF,TGTGCCAGCAGCTTAGACAGGGGTAGCAATCAGCCCCAGCATTTT
.,TRBV7-9,TRBD2,TRBJ2-5,CASSSSGGFEETQYF,TGTGCCAGCAGCTCGAGCGGGGGGTTTGAAGAGACCCAGTACTTC
.,TRBV4-1,TRBD1,TRBJ2-2,CASSQIFRTGDTGELFF,TGCGCCAGCAGCCAAATATTCCGGACAGGGGACACCGGGGAGCTGTTTTTT
.,TRBV7-9,.,TRBJ2-1,CASSDWSAGNEQFF,TGTGCCAGCAGCGATTGGTCCGCCGGCAATGAGCAGTTCTTC
.,TRBV18,.,TRBJ1-1,CASSAQAGMRNTEAFF,TGTGCCAGCTCGGCACAGGCAGGGATGAGGAACACTGAAGCTTTCTTT
.,TRBV4-1,.,TRBJ2-1,CASSQLKGQRLQREQFF,TGCGCCAGCAGCCAGCTCAAGGGGCAACGGCTTCAGCGGGAGCAGTTCTTC
.,TRBV19,.,TRBJ2-2,CASSMALRLNTGELFF,TGTGCCAGTAGTATGGCCCTGAGGCTAAACACCGGGGAGCTGTTTTTT
.,TRBV19,TRBD1,TRBJ2-5,CASSIWTGDQETQYF,TGTGCCAGTAGTATTTGGACAGGAGATCAAGAGACCCAGTACTTC
.,TRBV15,TRBD1,TRBJ1-1,CATSRPTDRVGEAFF,TGTGCCACCAGCAGACCTACGGACAGGGTAGGTGAAGCTTTCTTT
.,TRBV28,TRBD2,TRBJ2-7,CASSFPPPAGVYEQYF,TGTGCCAGCAGTTTCCCCCCCCCAGCGGGAGTTTACGAGCAGTACTTC
.,TRBV2,.,TRBJ1-5,CASNLGVNQSQHF,TGTGCCAGCAATTTAGGGGTGAATCAGTCCCAGCATTTT
.,TRBV28,TRBD1,TRBJ2-7,CASSPPRGQGAGEQYF,TGTGCCAGCAGCCCCCCCCGGGGACAGGGGGCTGGGGAGCAGTACTTC
once,TRBV5-1,TRBD2,TRBJ2-1,CASSLAASGDDNEQFF,TGCGCCAGCAGCTTGGCCGCTAGCGGGGATGATAATGAGCAGTTCTTC
.,TRBV28,.,TRBJ1-1,CASRSTVNTEAFF,TGTGCCAGCAGGTCGACGGTTAACACTGAAGCTTTCTTT
few,TRBV10-3,.,TRBJ1-6,CAISERGEGGSPLHF,TGTGCCATCAGTGAGCGGGGGGAAGGTGGCTCACCCCTCCACTTT
.,TRBV4-2,TRBD2,TRBJ2-3,CASSQEGPRAGEDTQYF,TGTGCCAGCAGCCAAGAGGGGCCCCGGGCGGGAGAAGATACGCAGTATTTT
.,TRBV9,TRBD1,TRBJ2-1,CASSVDRGYYNEQFF,TGTGCCAGCAGCGTAGACAGGGGGTATTACAATGAGCAGTTCTTC
.,TRBV5-1,TRBD1,TRBJ2-7,CASSLAGTGDHEQYF,TGCGCCAGCAGCTTAGCCGGGACAGGGGACCACGAGCAGTACTTC
.,TRBV6-1,.,TRBJ1-5,CASSEFGGLMGNQPQHF,TGTGCCAGCAGTGAATTCGGGGGGCTAATGGGCAATCAGCCCCAGCATTTT
.,TRBV19,.,TRBJ2-4,CASSIVTASKNIQYF,TGTGCCAGTAGTATAGTAACAGCGAGCAAAAACATTCAGTACTTC
.,TRBV6-6,TRBD1,TRBJ1-6,CASSPGTETSPLHF,TGTGCCAGCAGCCCCGGGACAGAGACTTCACCCCTCCACTTT
.,TRBV29-1,.,TRBJ1-4,CSVEESGGAEKLFF,TGCAGCGTTGAAGAATCGGGAGGAGCTGAAAAACTGTTTTTT
.,TRBV10-3,.,TRBJ2-2,CAIRGTDANTGELFF,TGTGCCATCCGGGGGACTGACGCGAACACCGGGGAGCTGTTTTTT
.,TRBV6-6,.,TRBJ1-6,CASSLENSPLHF,TGTGCCAGCAGTCTGGAGAATTCACCCCTCCACTTT
.,TRBV15,TRBD1,TRBJ1-5,CATSRENGQGRQPQHF,TGTGCCACCAGCAGGGAAAACGGACAGGGGCGCCAGCCCCAGCATTTT
.,TRBV18,.,TRBJ2-5,CASSPPGGRQGGETQYF,TGTGCCAGCTCACCGCCCGGAGGAAGACAGGGAGGCGAGACCCAGTACTTC
few,TRBV7-2,TRBD1,TRBJ1-2,CASSLERQGAGGYTF,TGTGCCAGCAGCTTAGAGCGGCAGGGGGCGGGAGGCTACACCTTC
.,TRBV19,.,TRBJ2-1,CASSREGGGYNEQFF,TGTGCCAGTAGCCGGGAAGGGGGGGGCTACAATGAGCAGTTCTTC
.,TRBV5-6,TRBD2,TRBJ2-2,CASSGLAGADTGELFF,TGTGCCAGCAGCGGATTAGCGGGGGCCGACACCGGGGAGCTGTTTTTT